What follows is one TCR beta chain and its context. This specimen belongs to a study of Graves' ophthalmopathy and Graves' hyperthyroidism. On the study more broadly: Hyperthyroidism qualified as stable when ophthalmopathy did not develop within 18 months of follow-up.

As the template, RNA transcripts were used to amplify TCR beta CDR3 regions. Investigators did first-round RT-PCR with HTBI primers, then second-round multiplex PCR. TCRdb re-analysed the multiplex PCR reads in MiXCR, keeping a single row per CDR3 protein. The table lists over a million distinct CDR3 sequences, about 38% of them singletons. There are 13 residues in the CDR3. V gave up 6 bases and J gave up 9 bases, with 17 bases separating them. Germline assignment: CDR1 SGHTA and CDR2 FQGNSA. Ages of hyperthyroidism patients ran from 18 to 65, and their diagnoses were new, under 2 months' duration. Sequencing input: peripheral blood or thyroid tissue (not recorded which). The V gene is TRBV7-2, the J gene TRBJ2-5; the D gene is possibly TRBD1 (5 bases). This TCR was sampled from an adult man with Graves' hyperthyroidism. This CDR3 reads CASRKDSYQPQYF. CDR3 bases: TGTGCCAGCAGGAAAGACAGTTATCAGCCCCAGTACTTC.